One T cell receptor (beta chain) is described in this entry. Its specificity is not known. PCR employed 60 Vbeta and 13 Jbeta primers. The assay was immunoSEQ multiplex PCR, and TCRdb's table has in-frame clones only and misses some. The sample has about 190,000 clones, about 88% seen once; the top ten hold approximately 1.9%. Germline CDR1 is SGHVS and CDR2 is FQNEAQ. The length of the CDR3 is 15 residues. V dropped 6 bases and J dropped 4 bases, with 18 bases sitting between them. This specimen comes from a study of cytomegalovirus exposure and HLA in healthy donors. Regarding the study as a whole: HLA alleles showed associations with around 15,000 TCR beta sequences in a later analysis, at a 0.05 false discovery rate. TCR association rates varied by HLA locus in a later analysis, with DRB1 highest and HLA-C lowest. Both high specificity and high sensitivity reportedly marked the classifier's diagnosis of cytomegalovirus status. For most TCR sequences rarity was the rule, although some public TCRs occurred in many donors.

This chain uses TRBV7-8 with TRBJ1-1; TRBD1 is a possible D gene (5 bases). The TCR was taken from a woman aged 18-29 years in good health and CMV-seronegative. Sequenced material: PBMCs. The CDR3 nucleotides are TGTGCCAGCAGGGAAGGGCGGGGCGGAGGCACTGAAGCTTTCTTT. Translating it yields CASREGRGGGTEAFF.